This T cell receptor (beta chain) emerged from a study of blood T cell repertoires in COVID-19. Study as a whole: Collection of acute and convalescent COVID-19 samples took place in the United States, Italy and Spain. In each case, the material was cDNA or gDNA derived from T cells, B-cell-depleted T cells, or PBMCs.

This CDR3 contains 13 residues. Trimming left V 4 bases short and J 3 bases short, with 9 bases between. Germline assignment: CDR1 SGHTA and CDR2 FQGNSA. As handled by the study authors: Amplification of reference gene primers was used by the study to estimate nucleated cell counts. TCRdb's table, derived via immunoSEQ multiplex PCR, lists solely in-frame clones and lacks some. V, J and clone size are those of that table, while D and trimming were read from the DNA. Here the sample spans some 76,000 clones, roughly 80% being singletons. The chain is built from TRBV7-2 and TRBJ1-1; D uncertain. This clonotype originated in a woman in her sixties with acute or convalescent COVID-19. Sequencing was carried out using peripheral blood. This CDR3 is CASSSRWDTEAFF. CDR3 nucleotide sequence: TGTGCCAGCAGCTCCAGGTGGGACACTGAAGCTTTCTTT. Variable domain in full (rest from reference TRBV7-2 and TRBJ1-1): GAGVSQSPSNKVTEKGKDVELRCDPISGHTALYWYRQSLGQGLEFLIYFQGNSAPDKSGLPSDRFSAERTGGSVSTLTIQRTQQEDSAVYLCASSSRWDTEAFFGQGTRLTVV.